This T cell receptor beta chain was sequenced for a study of blood T cell repertoires in COVID-19. Study-wide context: Samples came from the United States, Italy and Spain, spanning acute and convalescent COVID-19. Sources were T cells, B-cell-depleted T cells, or PBMCs; the material itself was cDNA or gDNA.

In the study's own analysis: Reference gene primer amplification yielded estimated nucleated cell counts. The method was immunoSEQ multiplex PCR; TCRdb's version includes in-frame clones alone and lacks a portion of them. V, J and clone size are taken as reported in that table, and D and trimming were inferred from the DNA itself. The repertoire holds 150,000 or so clones, with 76% as singletons. The V and J ends lost 6 bases and 4 bases, in that order; junction bases with no gene match: 9. Germline CDR1 and CDR2: MDHEN and SYDVKM. This CDR3 has 15 residues. The sample consisted of peripheral blood. This chain links TRBV28 with TRBJ1-2, with TRBD1 matching 9 bases. The receptor was derived from a woman over 75 with active or convalescent COVID-19. The CDR3 here is CASRKQGALGYGYTF. Written as DNA, the CDR3 is TGTGCCAGCAGAAAACAGGGGGCACTGGGCTATGGCTACACCTTC.